The 19 T cell receptor beta chains reported below all come from one sample, sequenced in a study of CD8 T cells in ankylosing spondylitis. Study findings and constraints: For ankylosing spondylitis blood, a TCR beta motif of several highly homologous variants appeared characteristic.

Each CDR3 protein gets one entry after TCRdb re-called the 5' RACE reads with MiXCR. The top ten hold 15% to 20% of the sample, which has more than 600,000 distinct CDR3 sequences, over 15% seen once. No antigen is known for these receptors. The material sequenced was blood, either unsorted or a sorted T cell fraction (not recorded which). The receptors come from a male donor with ankylosing spondylitis.

V and J are TRBV7-9 and TRBJ2-7, with 7 bases identical to TRBD1. This CDR3 is built from 16 residues. V was clipped by 4 bases and J by 0 bases; unmatched bases: 9. Germline V gives CDR1 SEHNR, CDR2 FQNEAQ (reference sequence). CDR3: CASSSGQLEVSYEQYF. The CDR3 DNA reads as TGTGCCAGCAGCTCGGGACAGTTAGAAGTCTCCTACGAGCAGTACTTC.

The sample holds a few counts of this clonotype. The chain has TRBV20-1 and TRBJ1-5; D perhaps matches TRBD1 (5 bases). Germline V lookup: CDR1 DFQATT, CDR2 SNEGSKA (reference sequence). This CDR3 comprises 18 residues. V gave up 2 bases and J gave up 0 bases, with 20 bases separating them. The CDR3 DNA reads TGCAGTGCTAGAAGGGTCGGCAGGGATCATTATAGCAATCAGCCCCAGCATTTT. Translated: CSARRVGRDHYSNQPQHF.

This clonotype was picked up a small number of times. J is TRBJ2-2 and V is TRBV24-1; D gene uncertain. The CDR3 has 15 amino acids. Deletions cut 7 bases from V and 2 bases from J, with 13 bases between. The germline gives CDR1 KGHDR, CDR2 SFDVKD. Here the CDR3 DNA reads TGTGCCACCAGCGCACCCGAGACTAACACCGGGGAGCTGTTTTTT. It encodes CATSAPETNTGELFF.

This clonotype has only a few counts. The chain links TRBV5-1 to TRBJ2-5; tentatively, D is TRBD1 (5 bases). The CDR3 spans 16 residues. Deletions cut 0 bases from V and 1 base from J, with 13 bases between. Per the germline V gene, CDR1 is SGHRS and CDR2 is YFSETQ. This CDR3 reads CASSLAFGGAQETQYF. The CDR3, as DNA: TGCGCCAGCAGCTTGGCTTTCGGTGGGGCCCAAGAGACCCAGTACTTC.

In its sample, this clonotype was seen a few times. The chain couples TRBV4-2 to TRBJ2-7; 9 positions match TRBD2. Trimming cost V 4 bases and J 7 bases; bases outside gene matches: 2. Germline CDR1 reads LGHNA; CDR2 reads YNFKEQ. The CDR3 loop spans 12 amino acids. The CDR3 sequence: CASSLGLAEQYF. CDR3 in DNA: TGTGCCAGCAGCCTGGGACTAGCAGAGCAGTACTTC.

CDR3: CASRGKTATNEKLFF. The CDR3 nucleotides read TGTGCCAGCAGAGGAAAGACAGCTACTAATGAAAAACTGTTTTTT. The V gene is TRBV6-1, the J gene TRBJ1-4; D may be TRBD1 (5 bases). CDR1 is MNHNS, CDR2 SASEGT, per germline. The V gene lost 6 bases and the J gene lost 2 bases, with 13 bases spanning the gap. The CDR3 sequence is 15 residues long.

The sample holds a few counts of this clonotype. The chain is built from TRBV20-1 and TRBJ2-1, with TRBD2 identical over 7 bases. The CDR3 is 15 residues long. Germline trimming cut 6 bases from V and 1 base from J; bases unmatched to any gene: 9. Germline lookup yields CDR1 DFQATT and CDR2 SNEGSKA (reference sequence). The CDR3 DNA reads TGCAGTGCCATACTCAGCGGGGTATCCTACAATGAGCAGTTCTTC. This codes for CSAILSGVSYNEQFF.

The V and J genes are TRBV11-2 and TRBJ1-2; TRBD1 aligns across 8 bases. The junction had 9 bases not matched to a gene; V was cut back by 5 bases and J by 4 bases. CDR1 and CDR2 from the germline V gene are SGHAT and FQNNGV. The CDR3 is 15 residues long. The CDR3 region has the DNA TGTGCCAGCAGCACCCCGACAGGGGTTGGCTATGGCTACACCTTC. This encodes CASSTPTGVGYGYTF. The variable domain in full, with the rest retrieved from reference TRBV11-2 and TRBJ1-2, is EAGVAQSPRYKIIEKRQSVAFWCNPISGHATLYWYQQILGQGPKLLIQFQNNGVVDDSQLPKDRFSAERLKGVDSTLKIQPAKLEDSAVYLCASSTPTGVGYGYTFGSGTRLTVV.

This clonotype was seen more than once but under ten times. The chain links TRBV6-2 or TRBV6-3 to TRBJ1-2; D gene uncertain. Trimming shortened V by 7 bases and J by 6 bases, and 12 bases separated the two germline ends. Germline V CDR1 and CDR2: MNHEY, SVGEGT. The CDR3 consists of 12 residues. The CDR3 region is CASNWRGHGYTF. The CDR3 DNA reads TGTGCCAGCAACTGGAGAGGGCATGGCTACACCTTC.

This CDR3 is CASSLATREANEKLFF. In nucleotides, the CDR3 is TGCGCCAGCAGCTTGGCCACCCGGGAAGCGAATGAAAAACTGTTTTTT. V usage is TRBV5-1 and J usage is TRBJ1-4; D gene unclear. The germline V and J ends were trimmed by 0 bases and 5 bases, with 14 bases remaining between them. This CDR3 spans 16 amino acids. From germline, CDR1 is SGHRS and CDR2 YFSETQ.

This clonotype was detected ten times or more. The chain joins TRBV15 to TRBJ2-1; D ambiguous. CDR3 length: 15 amino acids. The germline V and J ends were trimmed by 1 base and 8 bases, with 15 bases remaining between them. CDR1 LNHNV and CDR2 YYDKDF come from the germline V gene (reference sequence). The CDR3 coding sequence is TGTGCCACCAGCAGAGGTATTCTGAGTGGTGATGAGCAGTTCTTC. Translated: CATSRGILSGDEQFF.

V is TRBV6-1 and J is TRBJ1-1, with D perhaps matching TRBD1 (5 bases). The CDR3 extends over 16 amino acids. Germline-derived CDR1 and CDR2 are MNHNS and SASEGT. V was clipped by 4 bases and J by 5 bases, with 20 bases between them. For the CDR3, the DNA is TGTGCCAGCAGTGCACCTCCAGGGTCCCCGAGGACTGAAGCTTTCTTT. It yields the protein CASSAPPGSPRTEAFF.

The V gene is TRBV12-3 or TRBV12-4, the J gene TRBJ1-1; D not resolved. Trimming took off 8 bases at V and 3 bases at J, with 10 bases between the two ends. The CDR3 contains 12 residues. CDR3 residues: CASADSDTEAFF. DNA for the CDR3: TGTGCCAGCGCTGATTCGGACACTGAAGCTTTCTTT.

This clonotype came up a few times. The genes are TRBV11-2 and TRBJ2-5; the match to TRBD2 covers 7 bases. V dropped 4 bases and J dropped 2; count of bases not matched to a gene: 7. CDR1 and CDR2 (germline): SGHAT, FQNNGV. The CDR3 covers 15 residues. The CDR3 sequence is CASSSRVGGQETQYF. The CDR3 DNA sequence: TGTGCCAGCAGCTCACGGGTGGGAGGGCAAGAGACCCAGTACTTC.

This clonotype was picked up a small number of times. The chain carries TRBV12-3 or TRBV12-4 and TRBJ2-1, with 12 nucleotides matching TRBD2. This CDR3 region has 15 residues. With 7 bases clipped from V and 7 bases from J, the junction kept 8 bases outside the gene matches. CDR3 DNA: TGTGCCAGCAAACTACTAGCGGGAGGTCGGAATGAGCAGTTCTTC. This gives the protein CASKLLAGGRNEQFF.

The chain joins TRBV5-8 to TRBJ2-1, with 8 nucleotides matching TRBD2. V dropped 4 bases and J dropped 0; count of bases not matched to a gene: 9. The CDR3 runs to 17 residues. Germline V gives CDR1 SGHTS, CDR2 YDEGEE. The CDR3 loop reads CASSPGGGAPSYNEQFF. The CDR3 DNA reads TGTGCCAGCAGCCCGGGGGGGGGTGCCCCCTCCTACAATGAGCAGTTCTTC. The whole variable domain, filled in from reference TRBV5-8 and TRBJ2-1, reads EAGVTQSPTHLIKTRGQQATLRCSPISGHTSVYWYQQALGLGLQFLLWYDEGEERNRGNFPPRFSGRQFPNYSSELNVNALELEDSALYLCASSPGGGAPSYNEQFFGPGTRLTVL.

The chain links TRBV20-1 to TRBJ1-2, with 7 bases aligning to TRBD1. The CDR3 is made up of 15 amino acids. J was trimmed by 5 bases and V by 2 bases; bases with no gene match: 11. Germline CDR1 DFQATT, CDR2 SNEGSKA (reference sequence). Here the CDR3 reads CSARRVLRQGYGYTF. CDR3 DNA sequence: TGCAGTGCTAGAAGGGTTTTAAGACAGGGATATGGCTACACCTTC.

The chain combines TRBV25-1 with TRBJ1-1, with a tentative D call TRBD1 (6 bases). Germline V CDR1 and CDR2: MGHDK, SYGVNS. The length of the CDR3 is 13 residues. V lost 8 bases and J 2 bases, leaving 12 bases between the germline ends. Written as DNA, the CDR3 is TGTGCCAGCGGCAAAGGGGGTAACACTGAAGCTTTCTTT. This translates into CASGKGGNTEAFF.

The J gene is TRBJ2-1, the V gene TRBV12-3 or TRBV12-4; 13 nucleotides match TRBD2. CDR3 length: 16 amino acids. V was clipped by 5 bases and J by 8 bases; unmatched bases: 9. CDR3 sequence reads: CASSKLAGGLLYEQFF. In DNA form, the CDR3 reads TGTGCCAGCAGTAAACTAGCGGGGGGGCTTTTGTATGAGCAGTTCTTC.